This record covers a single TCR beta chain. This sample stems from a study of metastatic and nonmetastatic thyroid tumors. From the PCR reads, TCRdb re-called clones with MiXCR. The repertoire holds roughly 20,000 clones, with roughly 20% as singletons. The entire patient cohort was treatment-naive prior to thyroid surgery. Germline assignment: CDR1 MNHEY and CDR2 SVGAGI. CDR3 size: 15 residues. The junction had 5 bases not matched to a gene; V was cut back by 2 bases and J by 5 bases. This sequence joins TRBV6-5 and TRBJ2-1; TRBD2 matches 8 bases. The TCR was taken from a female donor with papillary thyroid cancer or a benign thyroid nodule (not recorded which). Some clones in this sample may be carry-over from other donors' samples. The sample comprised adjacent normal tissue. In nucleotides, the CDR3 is TGTGCCAGCAGTTACGCCGGGACTAGGAACAATGAGCAGTTCTTC. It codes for CASSYAGTRNNEQFF.